This T cell receptor (beta chain) was obtained from a study of Ad26.COV2.S vaccination and SARS-CoV-2 variants. Points from the study as a whole: The TCR breadth and depth analyses may have understated or missed part of the total T cell responses.

Using immunoSEQ multiplex PCR, the repertoire was profiled, and TCRdb retains in-frame clones only, with some absent. Here the sample spans about 420,000 clones, roughly 90% being singletons. Remarks on this clone: No antigen is known for it.

Germline loops: CDR1 LNHDA, CDR2 SQIVND (reference sequence). The CDR3 consists of 14 residues. V lost 3 bases, J lost 6 bases, and 4 bases stayed unmatched. Sample treatment: approximately 18 received Ad26.COV2.S at low or high dose, single or two shots; about five received placebo; per-sample allocation not given. It was on day 63 after the first vaccine or placebo injection that samples were taken. This receptor was identified in a person aged 18-60 years who received the Ad26.COV2.S COVID-19 vaccine or a placebo. The V and J genes are TRBV19 and TRBJ2-2, with TRBD1 matching over 7 bases. The sequencing used peripheral blood, collected in a trial of Ad26.COV2.S vaccine versus placebo. This CDR3 is CASSILGQAGELFF. The CDR3 nucleotides are TGTGCCAGTAGTATCCTAGGACAGGCCGGGGAGCTGTTTTTT.